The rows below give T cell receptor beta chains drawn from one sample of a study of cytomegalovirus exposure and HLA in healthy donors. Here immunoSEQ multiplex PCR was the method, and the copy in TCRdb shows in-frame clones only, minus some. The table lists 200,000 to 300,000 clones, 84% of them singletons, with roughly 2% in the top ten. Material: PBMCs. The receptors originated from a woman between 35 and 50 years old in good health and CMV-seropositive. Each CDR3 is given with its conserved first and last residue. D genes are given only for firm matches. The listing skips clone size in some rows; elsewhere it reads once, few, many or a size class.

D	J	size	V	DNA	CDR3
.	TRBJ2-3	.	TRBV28	TGTGCCAGCAGACCGGGGGGCAAAGACGATACGCAGTATTTT	CASRPGGKDDTQYF
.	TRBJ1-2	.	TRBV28	TGTGCCAGCAGTTTACCCTACAGGGATGGCGGCTACACCTTC	CASSLPYRDGGYTF
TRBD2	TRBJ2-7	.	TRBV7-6	TGTGCCAGCAGCTCACTAGCGGGAGCCCACGAGCAGTACTTC	CASSSLAGAHEQYF
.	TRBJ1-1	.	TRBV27	TGTGCCAGCAGTTTACTTTCAGGGGACGCGAACACTGAAGCTTTCTTT	CASSLLSGDANTEAFF
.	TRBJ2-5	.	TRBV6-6	TGTGCCAGCAGTGCCTCTGGTGCGACCGGGGAGACCCAGTACTTC	CASSASGATGETQYF
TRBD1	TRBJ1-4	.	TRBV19	TGTGCCAGTAGTACGGGACAGGGTGCAACTAATGAAAAACTGTTTTTT	CASSTGQGATNEKLFF
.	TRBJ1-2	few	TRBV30	TGTGCCTGGAGTGTAGTGGGGGCGACAGTTAACTATGGCTACACCTTC	CAWSVVGATVNYGYTF
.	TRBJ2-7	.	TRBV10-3	TGTGCCATCAGTAGAACAGGGTACGAGCAGTACTTC	CAISRTGYEQYF
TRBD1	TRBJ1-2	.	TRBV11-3	TGTGCCAGCAGCTCGACAGGGGGCGGTGGCTACACCTTC	CASSSTGGGGYTF
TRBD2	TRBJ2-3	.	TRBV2	TGTGCCAGCAGCGAACCGGGACTAGCGTCCGATACGCAGTATTTT	CASSEPGLASDTQYF
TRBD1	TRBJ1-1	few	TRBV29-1	TGCAGCGCCGGGGACAGGGGGTTGGAAGAAGCTTTCTTT	CSAGDRGLEEAFF
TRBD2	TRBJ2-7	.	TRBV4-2	TGTGCCAGCAGCCCCTCCCAAATTGCGGGAGACGAGCAGTACTTC	CASSPSQIAGDEQYF
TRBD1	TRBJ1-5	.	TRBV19	TGTGCCAGTAGTAACCGACAGGGAAGGGGGCAGCCCCAGCATTTT	CASSNRQGRGQPQHF
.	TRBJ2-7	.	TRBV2	TGTGCCAGCAGTGTAGCGGCGGGACGAGCCTACGAGCAGTACTTC	CASSVAAGRAYEQYF
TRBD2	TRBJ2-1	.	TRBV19	TGTGCCAGTAGCTCAACAATAGCGGGAGGTAGGCATGAGCAGTTCTTC	CASSSTIAGGRHEQFF
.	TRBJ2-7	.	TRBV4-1	TGCGCCAGCAGCCACCGGGGTGACGAGCAGTACTTC	CASSHRGDEQYF
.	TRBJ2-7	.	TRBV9	TGTGCCAGCAGCGTAGCCCTCGAGTACGAGCAGTACTTC	CASSVALEYEQYF
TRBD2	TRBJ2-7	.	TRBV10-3	TGTGCCATCAGTGAGAAATGGGCGGGAGCTAACGAGCAGTACTTC	CAISEKWAGANEQYF
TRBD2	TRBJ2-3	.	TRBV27	TGTGCCAGCAGTTTATCGATACGGACTAGCGGGACGGATACGCAGTATTTT	CASSLSIRTSGTDTQYF
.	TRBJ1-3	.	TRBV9	TGTGCCAGCAGCGTAGGGCAGGGCCCTGGAAACACCATATATTTT	CASSVGQGPGNTIYF
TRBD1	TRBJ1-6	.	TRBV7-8	TGTGCCAGCAGCTTAGAACAGGGGCCCGCACAGGGGACCCTCCACTTT	CASSLEQGPAQGTLHF
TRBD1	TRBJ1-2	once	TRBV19	TGTGCCAGTAGTCAGGACAGGGGAGACTATGGCTACACCTTC	CASSQDRGDYGYTF
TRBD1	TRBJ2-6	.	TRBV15	TGTGCCACCAGCAGAGGGGGGACAGGAGGGGCCAACGTCCTGACTTTC	CATSRGGTGGANVLTF
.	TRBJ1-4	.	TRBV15	TGTGCCACCAGCAGGTCCTCCTCAACTAATGAAAAACTGTTTTTT	CATSRSSSTNEKLFF
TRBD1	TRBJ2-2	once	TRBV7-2	TGTGCCAGCAGCGACAGGGCTGGGTCCGGGGAGCTGTTTTTT	CASSDRAGSGELFF
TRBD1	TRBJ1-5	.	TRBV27	TGTGCCAGCAGTCCAAAACCCGGGACAGGGCCAGCTTATAGCAATCAGCCCCAGCATTTT	CASSPKPGTGPAYSNQPQHF
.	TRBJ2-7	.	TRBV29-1	TGCAGCGTTGGGGGGGACTCAGGGGGACCCTACGAGCAGTACTTC	CSVGGDSGGPYEQYF
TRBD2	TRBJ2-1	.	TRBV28	TGTGCCAGCACCTTGACTAGCCCCCGGGAGCAGTTCTTC	CASTLTSPREQFF
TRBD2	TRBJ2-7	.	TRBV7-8	TGTGCCAGCAGCCCAAGTCAAGGACTAGCGGGAGGCTACGAGCAGTACTTC	CASSPSQGLAGGYEQYF
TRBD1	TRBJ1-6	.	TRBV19	TGTGCCAGTACTGACAGGGAAGTTTCACCCCTCCACTTT	CASTDREVSPLHF
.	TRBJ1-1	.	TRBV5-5	TGTGCCAGCAGCAAGCTAGGGGCTGGCACTGAAGCTTTCTTT	CASSKLGAGTEAFF
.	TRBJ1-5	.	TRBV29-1	TGCAGCGTTTTATCAGGGCGTAATCAGCCCCAGCATTTT	CSVLSGRNQPQHF
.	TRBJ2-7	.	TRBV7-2	TGTGCCAGCAGCTTAACGGACAAGGGCTCCTACGAGCAGTACTTC	CASSLTDKGSYEQYF
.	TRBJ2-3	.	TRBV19	TGTGCCAGTAGTATAGGGGTACAGACAGATACGCAGTATTTT	CASSIGVQTDTQYF
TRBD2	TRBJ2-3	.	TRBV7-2	TGTGCCAGCAGACCCGCGGGACTAGCGGGCCGTGAGGGTACAGATACGCAGTATTTT	CASRPAGLAGREGTDTQYF
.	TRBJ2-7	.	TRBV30	TGTGCCTGGAGTAGGAAGGAGGGGAGCAGGTACGAGCAGTACTTC	CAWSRKEGSRYEQYF
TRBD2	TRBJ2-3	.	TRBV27	TGTGCCAGCAGTTTTTTAGCGGGAGGCAGCACAGATACGCAGTATTTT	CASSFLAGGSTDTQYF
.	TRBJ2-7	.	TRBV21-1	TGTGCCAGCAGCAAAGGGGTAGGACTAGCGGAGAACTACGAGCAGTACTTC	CASSKGVGLAENYEQYF
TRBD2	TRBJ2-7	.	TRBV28	TGTGCCAGCAGTTTGGTGGGACTAGCGGGAGGGGGCGAGCAGTACTTC	CASSLVGLAGGGEQYF
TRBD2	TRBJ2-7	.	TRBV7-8	TGTGCCAGCAGGGGGGTCAGCGGACTAGCGGGAGGCGAGCAGTACTTC	CASRGVSGLAGGEQYF
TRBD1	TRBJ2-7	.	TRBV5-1	TGCGCCAGCAGCCCCGGACAGGGGGGGGGACATCGCTCCTACGAGCAGTACTTC	CASSPGQGGGHRSYEQYF
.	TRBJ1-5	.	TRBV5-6	TGTGCCAGCACCTCAGGGACATACAATCAGCCCCAGCATTTT	CASTSGTYNQPQHF